This TCR beta chain was profiled in a study of cytomegalovirus exposure and HLA in healthy donors. Regarding this clone: Its antigen is still unknown.

Notes on the study in general: Rarity held for most TCR sequences, but there were some public TCRs that occurred in many donors. Later analysis identified about 18,000 TCR beta sequences associated with HLA alleles, using a false discovery rate threshold of 0.05. Being productive about 87% or about 30% of the time was typical of most TCR beta V segments in an earlier analysis. Some segments of the V type, notably TRBV6-2 and TRBV6-3, were excluded as indistinguishable.

This CDR3 region has 14 residues. V shed 5 bases and J 5 bases; nucleotides not matched to a gene: 3. Germline assignment: CDR1 LNHDA and CDR2 SQIVND (reference sequence). PCR primers comprised 60 Vbeta and 13 Jbeta primers. Only in-frame clones appear in the TCRdb table, and some are missing; sequencing was by immunoSEQ multiplex PCR. The sample holds around 180,000 clones, roughly 80% seen once. The sequence was obtained from a man between 18 and 35 years old in good health and CMV-seronegative. The sequencing input was PBMCs. This chain joins TRBV19 and TRBJ2-2, with 9 bases aligning to TRBD1. In DNA, the CDR3 is TGTGCCAGTAGTGCCGGGACAGGGACCGGGGAGCTGTTTTTT. Translated: CASSAGTGTGELFF.